This T cell receptor beta chain was identified in a study of human T cells and chemical hapten exposure. Regarding time point: pre-sensitization, week 0. The treatment was: therapeutic diphenylcyclopropenone sensitization with weekly scalp DPC. The V gene lost 0 bases and the J gene lost 8 bases, with 14 bases spanning the gap. CDR1 and CDR2 (germline): SGHTA, FQGTGA. The CDR3 length is 15 residues. Each CDR3 protein is one row after TCRdb ran MiXCR on the RACE reads. The repertoire holds around 300,000 distinct CDR3 sequences, with 7.7% as singletons. Specimen: whole blood, collected in connection with sensitization to the hapten diphenylcyclopropenone (DPC). The chain employs TRBV7-3 and TRBJ2-1, with D maybe TRBD2 (6 bases). The sequence derives from a young man with alopecia areata. Some clones in this sample may be carry-over from other donors' samples. For the CDR3, the DNA is TGTGCCAGCAGCTTAACGGGGGGAGGTTCCGATGAGCAGTTCTTC. Amino acid sequence: CASSLTGGGSDEQFF.